This T cell receptor (beta chain) derives from a study of cytomegalovirus exposure and HLA in healthy donors. Regarding the study as a whole: As was reported, the classifier diagnosed cytomegalovirus status with high specificity and sensitivity.

Concerning this clone itself: Its antigen is still unknown. Compared with germline, one end of the junction differs, possibly owing to a read error.

The CDR3 contains 15 residues. Per germline, CDR1 SEHNR and CDR2 FQNEAQ (reference sequence). The PCR made use of 60 Vbeta and 13 Jbeta primers. Here immunoSEQ multiplex PCR was the method, and the copy in TCRdb shows in-frame clones only, minus some. The data hold 300,000 or so clones, with roughly 81% observed a single time. The receptor comes from a woman aged 40 to 49 in good health and CMV-seropositive. What was sequenced was PBMCs. The chain couples TRBV7-9 to TRBJ2-7; 14 bases fit TRBD2. CDR3 residues: CSSSLTSGRDDEQYF. CDR3 sequence (DNA): TGTTCCAGCAGCTTGACTAGCGGGAGGGACGACGAGCAGTACTTC.